What follows are 25 T cell receptor beta chains derived from one specimen sequenced in a study of T-cell memory formation after mild COVID-19. TCRdb processed the 5' RACE reads anew with MiXCR; each CDR3 protein has one entry. The data contain 140,000 or so distinct CDR3 sequences, more than 13% of them seen just once; the ten biggest clones take up around 30%. Material for sequencing was PBMCs or a T cell subset sorted from them (not recorded which). The receptors originated from an adult woman who had mild COVID-19 (a few samples of this study predate the infection). Cell type and time point are not known.

Ten or more counts support this clonotype. This chain joins TRBV7-9 and TRBJ2-1; D is unclear. CDR1 SEHNR and CDR2 FQNEAQ come from the germline V gene (reference sequence). The CDR3 length is 11 residues. Trimming left V 3 bases short and J 5 bases short, with 2 bases between. The CDR3 loop reads CASSFDNEQFF. The DNA of the CDR3 is TGTGCCAGCAGCTTTGACAATGAGCAGTTCTTC.

The rearrangement joins TRBV7-2 to TRBJ2-5; TRBD2 matches at 9 bases. There are 16 residues in the CDR3. CDR1 is SGHTA and CDR2 is FQGNSA in the germline V gene. With V trimmed by 1 base and J by 5 bases, 8 bases remained unmatched. CDR3 sequence reads: CASSLVPSGTRETQYF. For the CDR3, the DNA is TGTGCCAGCAGCTTAGTGCCTAGCGGGACTCGGGAGACCCAGTACTTC.

This chain joins TRBV28 and TRBJ2-3, with D possibly TRBD1 on 6 matching bases. The germline V gene encodes CDR1 MDHEN and CDR2 SYDVKM. V was shortened by 6 bases and J by 2 bases, with 15 bases between the two germline ends. This CDR3 spans 15 amino acids. CDR3 bases: TGTGCCAGCAGCTCCCACAGGGAGTTCACAGATACGCAGTATTTT. Its translation: CASSSHREFTDTQYF.

The sample holds many counts of this clonotype. The chain links TRBV5-5 to TRBJ2-5; TRBD1 aligns across 10 bases. The CDR3 runs 15 residues. CDR1 SGHKS and CDR2 YYEKEE come from the germline V gene (reference sequence). Germline trimming cut 5 bases from V and 5 bases from J; bases unmatched to any gene: 9. The DNA for the CDR3 is TGTGCCAGCAGTCTCGGACAGGGGGTAGGGGAGACCCAGTACTTC. This encodes CASSLGQGVGETQYF.

This rearrangement joins TRBV7-9 to TRBJ2-3; tentatively, D is TRBD1 (5 bases). The germline gives CDR1 SEHNR, CDR2 FQNEAQ (reference sequence). Trimming stripped 5 bases from V and 0 bases from J, with 18 bases between. The CDR3 loop spans 17 amino acids. CDR3 region: CASSPDPGQISTDTQYF. The CDR3 DNA is TGTGCCAGCAGCCCAGACCCCGGACAAATTAGCACAGATACGCAGTATTTT.

This clonotype was recorded a few times. The chain combines TRBV9 with TRBJ2-7; 7 bases are shared with TRBD2. V dropped 3 bases and J dropped 0; count of bases not matched to a gene: 3. This CDR3 has 14 residues. CDR1 and CDR2 from the germline V gene are SGDLS and YYNGEE. CDR3 protein: CASSAGDYSYEQYF. The CDR3 DNA is TGTGCCAGCAGCGCCGGGGACTACTCCTACGAGCAGTACTTC.

This clonotype was seen repeatedly, ten times or more. The gene calls are TRBV29-1 and TRBJ2-3; D might be TRBD2 (6 bases). Trimming took 1 base from V and 2 from J, leaving 10 bases between them. This CDR3 has 14 amino acids. Germline values: CDR1 SQVTM, CDR2 ANQGSEA. CDR3 sequence reads: CSVEGRELTDTQYF. The CDR3 DNA reads as TGCAGCGTTGAAGGTCGGGAGCTCACAGATACGCAGTATTTT.

This clonotype was seen only a few times. The chain couples TRBV9 to TRBJ2-1; D remains unclear. Germline V gene lookup returns CDR1 SGDLS and CDR2 YYNGEE. V lost 0 bases and J lost 7, with 5 bases in between. This CDR3 contains 12 residues. CDR3 sequence: CASSVGINEQFF. The CDR3 DNA reads as TGTGCCAGCAGCGTAGGGATAAATGAGCAGTTCTTC.

The CDR3 loop is CASSETGLAGGWNEQFF. As DNA, the CDR3 is TGTGCCAGCAGTGAAACGGGACTAGCGGGAGGCTGGAATGAGCAGTTCTTC. The J gene is TRBJ2-1, the V gene TRBV25-1, with 15 bases aligning to TRBD2. The CDR3 extends over 17 amino acids. V shed 2 bases and J 7 bases; nucleotides not matched to a gene: 6. Germline CDR1 and CDR2: MGHDK and SYGVNS.

The chain links TRBV3-1 to TRBJ2-2; 9 nucleotides line up with TRBD2. In germline, CDR1 is LGHDT, CDR2 YNNKEL (reference sequence). The CDR3 has 17 residues. Trimming removed 2 bases from V and 2 bases from J; junction bases left unmatched: 6. The CDR3 nucleotides are TGTGCCAGCAGCCAATGGAGCGGGAGGCAAAACACCGGGGAGCTGTTTTTT. Translated, it gives CASSQWSGRQNTGELFF.

The chain combines TRBV24-1 with TRBJ2-2; maybe TRBD2 (6 bases). The germline gives CDR1 KGHDR, CDR2 SFDVKD. The CDR3 is 15 amino acids. Trimming took off 9 bases at V and 0 bases at J, with 13 bases between the two ends. The CDR3 is CATASGPANTGELFF. The CDR3 DNA reads TGTGCCACCGCCAGCGGGCCCGCGAACACCGGGGAGCTGTTTTTT.

V usage is TRBV5-5 and J usage is TRBJ2-7; TRBD1 matches 7 bases. The CDR3 has 16 amino acids. Germline CDR1 SGHKS, CDR2 YYEKEE (reference sequence). Trimming at V came to 2 bases and at J to 1 base, leaving 9 bases not matched to a gene. CDR3 region: CASSLKPDRVSYEQYF. CDR3 DNA sequence: TGTGCCAGCAGCTTAAAACCTGACAGGGTTTCCTACGAGCAGTACTTC.

The genes are TRBV5-1 and TRBJ2-7, with TRBD2 identical over 7 bases. There are 14 residues in the CDR3. The J segment lost 3 bases and the V segment lost 0 bases, leaving 3 bases of the junction unmatched. Germline values: CDR1 SGHRS, CDR2 YFSETQ. The CDR3 protein is CASSLVGEGYEQYF. The CDR3 DNA sequence: TGCGCCAGCAGCTTGGTCGGGGAGGGCTACGAGCAGTACTTC.

A few counts support this clonotype. The chain links TRBV9 to TRBJ1-5; D not resolved. Trimming pared 2 bases from V and 6 bases from J, leaving 9 bases between. The CDR3 covers 13 residues. Germline CDR1 reads SGDLS; CDR2 reads YYNGEE. CDR3: CASSVASGQPQHF. CDR3 DNA: TGTGCCAGCAGCGTCGCGTCCGGTCAGCCCCAGCATTTT.

V usage is TRBV12-3 or TRBV12-4 and J usage is TRBJ1-1; tentative D call: TRBD1 (6 bases). Trimming shortened V by 8 bases and J by 4 bases, and 20 bases separated the two germline ends. This CDR3 is 15 amino acids long. The CDR3 DNA follows: TGTGCCAGCCTTTGGACAACGGCAGGGGTCACTGAAGCTTTCTTT. Translated: CASLWTTAGVTEAFF.

This chain joins TRBV9 and TRBJ2-1; 15 bases agree with TRBD2. Germline assignment: CDR1 SGDLS and CDR2 YYNGEE. The length of the CDR3 is 17 residues. The J segment lost 4 bases and the V segment lost 2 bases, leaving 4 bases of the junction unmatched. CDR3 DNA sequence: TGTGCCAGCAGCGTCCCCGGGACTAGCGGGAGGTACAATGAGCAGTTCTTC. Protein sequence: CASSVPGTSGRYNEQFF.

This clonotype was seen a handful of times. The chain uses TRBV29-1 and TRBJ2-1; D uncertain. CDR1 and CDR2 from the germline V gene are SQVTM and ANQGSEA. V was cut by 1 base and J by 9 bases, with 10 bases left in between. This CDR3 has 12 amino acids. The CDR3 region has the DNA TGCAGCGTTGAAGGAGACTCTGGTGAGCAGTTCTTC. It is translated as CSVEGDSGEQFF.

This clonotype has a count of ten or more. The rearrangement uses TRBV27 and TRBJ1-5; TRBD1 matches 10 bases. CDR1 and CDR2 from the germline V gene are MNHEY and SMNVEV (reference sequence). The CDR3 covers 16 residues. V trimming: 5 bases; J trimming: 5 bases; junction bases outside the gene matches: 9. For the CDR3, the DNA is TGTGCCAGCAGTCCTTCCGGGACAGGGGATTATCAGCCCCAGCATTTT. Translation gives CASSPSGTGDYQPQHF.

The V and J genes are TRBV7-6 and TRBJ1-6; possibly TRBD1 for D (5 bases). The CDR3 totals 14 residues. The V gene's germline CDR1 is SGHVS and CDR2 FNYEAQ. Trimming took 5 bases from V and 7 from J, leaving 12 bases between them. The CDR3 region has the DNA TGTGCCAGCAGCCCTGCCAGGGCCAATTCACCCCTCCACTTT. Encoded protein: CASSPARANSPLHF. Full variable domain (outside the CDR3, taken from reference TRBV7-6 and TRBJ1-6): GAGVSQSPRYKVTKRGQDVALRCDPISGHVSLYWYRQALGQGPEFLTYFNYEAQQDKSGLPNDRFSAERPEGSISTLTIQRTEQRDSAMYRCASSPARANSPLHFGNGTRLTVT.

This clonotype was seen many times. This chain joins TRBV2 and TRBJ2-7; 7 bases are a match to TRBD1. CDR1 and CDR2 from the germline V gene are SNHLY and FYNNEI. Germline trimming cut 3 bases from V and 3 bases from J; bases unmatched to any gene: 5. The CDR3 sequence is 14 residues long. The CDR3 region has the DNA TGTGCCAGCAGTGACCGGGACAGACTCTACGAGCAGTACTTC. It encodes CASSDRDRLYEQYF. Together with reference TRBV2 and TRBJ2-7, the CDR3 gives the full variable domain: EPEVTQTPSHQVTQMGQEVILRCVPISNHLYFYWYRQILGQKVEFLVSFYNNEISEKSEIFDDQFSVERPDGSNFTLKIRSTKLEDSAMYFCASSDRDRLYEQYFGPGTRLTVT.

This clonotype was seen only a few times. The rearrangement joins TRBV5-6 to TRBJ1-1; 7 bases line up with TRBD1. V gave up 2 bases and J gave up 9 bases; unmatched junction bases: 13. From germline, CDR1 is SGHDT and CDR2 YYEEEE. This CDR3 region has 15 residues. The CDR3 DNA sequence: TGTGCCAGCAGCTTTCCCGACAGGGAAAAGTCTAAAGCTTTCTTT. Its protein product is CASSFPDREKSKAFF.

This clonotype was recorded at least ten times. J is TRBJ2-1 and V is TRBV7-2; no clear D gene. The V gene lost 1 base and the J gene lost 0 bases, with 10 bases spanning the gap. Germline values: CDR1 SGHTA, CDR2 FQGNSA. The CDR3 totals 16 residues. The CDR3 sequence is CASSLVVGLSYNEQFF. The CDR3 DNA reads as TGTGCCAGCAGCTTAGTAGTAGGGCTCTCCTACAATGAGCAGTTCTTC.

This clonotype was counted between two and nine times. Here the CDR3 DNA reads TGTGCCAGCAGAGGACAGGTTTGGTCGACTGAAGCTTTCTTT. As protein: CASRGQVWSTEAFF. This sequence joins TRBV12-3 or TRBV12-4 and TRBJ1-1; 7 bases fit TRBD1. The CDR3 is made up of 14 amino acids. The junction had 9 bases not matched to a gene; V was cut back by 6 bases and J by 5 bases.

The chain carries TRBV20-1 and TRBJ1-2; 9 positions match TRBD1. CDR3 length: 14 amino acids. Germline values: CDR1 DFQATT, CDR2 SNEGSKA (reference sequence). The junction had 6 bases not matched to a gene; V was cut back by 0 bases and J by 7 bases. In nucleotides, the CDR3 is TGCAGTGCTAGAGATTTACAGGGGGCCTCTGGCTACACCTTC. This codes for CSARDLQGASGYTF.

This chain uses TRBV29-1 with TRBJ2-3; no firm D call. The J call may be faulty, since TRBJ1-5 better matches the DNA end. This CDR3 has 13 residues. From germline, CDR1 is SQVTM and CDR2 ANQGSEA. The CDR3 DNA reads as TGCAGCGTTACCCCCCGGGCCGCAGATACGCAGCATTTT. Translating it yields CSVTPRAADTQHF.